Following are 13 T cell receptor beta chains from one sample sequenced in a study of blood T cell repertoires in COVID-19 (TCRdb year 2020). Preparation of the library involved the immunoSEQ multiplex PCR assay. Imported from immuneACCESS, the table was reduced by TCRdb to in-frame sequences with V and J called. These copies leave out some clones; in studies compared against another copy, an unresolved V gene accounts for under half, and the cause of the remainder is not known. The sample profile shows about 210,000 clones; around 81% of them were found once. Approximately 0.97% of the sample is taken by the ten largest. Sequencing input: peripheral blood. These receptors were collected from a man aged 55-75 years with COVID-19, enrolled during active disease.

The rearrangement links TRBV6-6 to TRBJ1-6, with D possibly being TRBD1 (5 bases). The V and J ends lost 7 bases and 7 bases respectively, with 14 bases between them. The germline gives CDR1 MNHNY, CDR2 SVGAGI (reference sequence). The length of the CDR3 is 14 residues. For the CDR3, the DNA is TGTGCCAGCACCCTGACAGATTTCAATTCACCCCTCCACTTT. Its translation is CASTLTDFNSPLHF.

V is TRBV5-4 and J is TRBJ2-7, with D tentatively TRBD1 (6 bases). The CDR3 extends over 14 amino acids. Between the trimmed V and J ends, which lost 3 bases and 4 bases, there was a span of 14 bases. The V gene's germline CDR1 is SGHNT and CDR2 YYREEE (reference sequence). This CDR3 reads CASSWQGTSYEQYF. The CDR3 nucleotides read TGTGCCAGCAGCTGGCAGGGGACCTCATACGAGCAGTACTTC.

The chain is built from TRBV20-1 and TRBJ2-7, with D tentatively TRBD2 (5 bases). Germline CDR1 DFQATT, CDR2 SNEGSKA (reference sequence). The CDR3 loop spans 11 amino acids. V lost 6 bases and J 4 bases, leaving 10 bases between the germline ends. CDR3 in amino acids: CSASGGYEQYF. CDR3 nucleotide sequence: TGCAGTGCCTCCGGCGGGTACGAGCAGTACTTC.

The chain's CDR3 is CASSPDPGYEQYF. DNA for the CDR3: TGTGCCAGCAGCCCCGATCCGGGCTACGAGCAGTACTTC. The rearrangement uses TRBV11-3 and TRBJ2-7; D unresolved. Germline loops: CDR1 SGHNT, CDR2 YENEEA. Deletions cut 5 bases from V and 3 bases from J, with 11 bases between. The CDR3 covers 13 residues.

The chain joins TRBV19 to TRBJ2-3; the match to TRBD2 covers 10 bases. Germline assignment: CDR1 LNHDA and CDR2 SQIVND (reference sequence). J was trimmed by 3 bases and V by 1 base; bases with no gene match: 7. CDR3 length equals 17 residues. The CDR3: CASSIAFLAGATDTQYF. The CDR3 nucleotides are TGTGCCAGTAGTATAGCCTTTCTAGCGGGAGCAACAGATACGCAGTATTTT.

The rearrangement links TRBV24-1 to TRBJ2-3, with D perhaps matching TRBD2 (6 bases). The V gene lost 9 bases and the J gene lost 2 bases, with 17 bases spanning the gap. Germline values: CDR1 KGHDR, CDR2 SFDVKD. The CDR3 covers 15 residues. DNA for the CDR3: TGTGCCACCGGGGAGGATAGCGGAAACACAGATACGCAGTATTTT. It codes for CATGEDSGNTDTQYF.

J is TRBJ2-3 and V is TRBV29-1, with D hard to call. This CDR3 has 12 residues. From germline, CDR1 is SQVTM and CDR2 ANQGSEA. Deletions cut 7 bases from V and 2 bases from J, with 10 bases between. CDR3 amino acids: CSAARFTDTQYF. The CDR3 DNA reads TGCAGCGCAGCGCGGTTCACAGATACGCAGTATTTT.

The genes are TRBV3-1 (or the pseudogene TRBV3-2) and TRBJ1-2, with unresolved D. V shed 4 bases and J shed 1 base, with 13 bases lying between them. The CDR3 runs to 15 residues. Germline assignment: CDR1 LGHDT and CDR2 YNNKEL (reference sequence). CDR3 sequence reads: CASSPSDGNNYGYTF. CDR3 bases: TGTGCCAGCAGCCCCTCGGACGGGAATAACTATGGCTACACCTTC.

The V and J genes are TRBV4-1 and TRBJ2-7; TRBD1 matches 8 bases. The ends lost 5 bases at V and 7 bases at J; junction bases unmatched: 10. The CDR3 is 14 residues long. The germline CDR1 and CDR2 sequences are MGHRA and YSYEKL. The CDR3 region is CASSARQGIGEQYF. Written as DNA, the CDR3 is TGCGCCAGCAGCGCCCGACAGGGGATAGGGGAGCAGTACTTC.

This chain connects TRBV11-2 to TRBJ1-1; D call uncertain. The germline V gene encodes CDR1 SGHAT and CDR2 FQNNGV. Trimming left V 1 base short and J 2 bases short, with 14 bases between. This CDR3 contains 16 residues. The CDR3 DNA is TGTGCCAGCAGCTTAGTCCCGGGGTTACTTAACACTGAAGCTTTCTTT. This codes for CASSLVPGLLNTEAFF.

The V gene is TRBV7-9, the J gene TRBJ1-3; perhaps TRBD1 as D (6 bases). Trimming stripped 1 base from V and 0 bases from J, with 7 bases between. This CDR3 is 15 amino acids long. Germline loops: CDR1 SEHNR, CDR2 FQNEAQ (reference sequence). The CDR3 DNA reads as TGTGCCAGCAGCTTAGTGACAGGCTCTGGAAACACCATATATTTT. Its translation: CASSLVTGSGNTIYF.

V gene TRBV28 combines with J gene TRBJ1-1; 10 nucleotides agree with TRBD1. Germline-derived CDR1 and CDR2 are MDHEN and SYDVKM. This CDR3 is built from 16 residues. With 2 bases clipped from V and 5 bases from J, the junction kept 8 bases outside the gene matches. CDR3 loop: CASSLLPGQGYTEAFF. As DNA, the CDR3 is TGTGCCAGCAGTTTACTACCGGGACAGGGGTATACTGAAGCTTTCTTT.

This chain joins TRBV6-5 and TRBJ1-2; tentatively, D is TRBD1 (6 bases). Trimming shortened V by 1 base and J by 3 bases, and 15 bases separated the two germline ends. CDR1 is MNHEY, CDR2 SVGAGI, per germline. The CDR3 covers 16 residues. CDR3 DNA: TGTGCCAGCAGTTACTGGGGCAGGGGTGGTGACTATGGCTACACCTTC. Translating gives CASSYWGRGGDYGYTF.